The 16 T cell receptor beta chains in this list originate from one sample, sequenced in a study of T cells in Graves' hyperthyroidism and ophthalmopathy (dated by TCRdb to between 2018 and 2021). Library method: multiplex PCR. Sequencing was performed on an Illumina HiSeq 2000. The TCR beta CDR3 regions were amplified from the RNA transcripts. For the first round of RT-PCR on the TCR CDR3, the HTBI primer set was used together with the Qiagen OneStep RT-PCR kit. Using fastp at Q25 and MiXCR, TCRdb reprocessed the public reads and kept productive beta chains. Each CDR3 protein appears once, grouped with its most common genes and DNA. Within this sample are about 620,000 distinct CDR3 sequences, with roughly 16% of them counted one time only. The top ten constitute about 3.8% of the sample. Material for sequencing was blood. These receptors came from a woman in her twenties or thirties with Graves' hyperthyroidism.

There are many counts of this clonotype. The CDR3 DNA is TGTGCCAGCAGTACCGACAGGAACAATGAGCAGTTCTTC. It encodes CASSTDRNNEQFF. The chain couples TRBV12-3 or TRBV12-4 to TRBJ2-1; a weak D match, TRBD1 (6 bases). V lost 5 bases to trimming and J lost 5 bases, with 10 bases between them. The CDR3 spans 13 residues.

This clonotype was detected many times. The rearrangement links TRBV12-3 or TRBV12-4 to TRBJ2-3; D is unclear. The CDR3 sequence is 13 residues long. The V gene lost 6 bases and the J gene lost 2 bases, with 9 bases spanning the gap. CDR3 region: CASSLHHTDTQYF. The CDR3 DNA follows: TGTGCCAGCAGCCTTCACCACACAGATACGCAGTATTTT.

The table lists this clonotype with many counts. V is TRBV10-3 and J is TRBJ2-1; 10 bases line up with TRBD1. Per germline, CDR1 ENHRY and CDR2 SYGVKD. With V trimmed by 3 bases and J by 6 bases, 5 bases remained unmatched. The CDR3 has 15 residues. The CDR3 spells CAISDAGTGANEQFF. The CDR3 DNA reads TGTGCCATCAGTGATGCCGGGACAGGGGCCAATGAGCAGTTCTTC.

The chain joins TRBV11-1 to TRBJ2-1; 15 bases are shared with TRBD2. The germline V gene encodes CDR1 SGHAT and CDR2 FQDESV (reference sequence). The CDR3 is 17 amino acids. The ends lost 4 bases at V and 5 bases at J; junction bases unmatched: 6. The CDR3 reads CASSYPWTSGRDNEQFF. The CDR3 bases are TGTGCCAGCAGCTACCCGTGGACTAGCGGGAGGGACAATGAGCAGTTCTTC.

This clonotype has at least ten counts. The chain uses TRBV28 and TRBJ1-5, with a tentative D call TRBD1 (5 bases). The CDR3 consists of 13 residues. Germline lookup yields CDR1 MDHEN and CDR2 SYDVKM. V was shortened by 6 bases and J by 6 bases, with 12 bases between the two germline ends. DNA for the CDR3: TGTGCCAGCAGGGGGGGAGGGAGTCAGCCCCAGCATTTT. Translation: CASRGGGSQPQHF.

This chain connects TRBV2 to TRBJ1-1; D not resolved. The CDR3 consists of 16 residues. Germline lookup yields CDR1 SNHLY and CDR2 FYNNEI. V gave up 7 bases and J gave up 0 bases, with 18 bases separating them. CDR3 coding DNA: TGTGCCAGCACCACCGACCGGGCCTACATGAACACTGAAGCTTTCTTT. Its translation: CASTTDRAYMNTEAFF.

The chain joins TRBV9 to TRBJ2-3; D possibly corresponds to TRBD1 (5 bases). The CDR3 spans 17 residues. Trimming pared 1 base from V and 4 bases from J, leaving 19 bases between. Germline V gives CDR1 SGDLS, CDR2 YYNGEE. CDR3 DNA sequence: TGTGCCAGCAGCGTAAATCCCAACAGGACGGTAGCAGATACGCAGTATTTT. Residues: CASSVNPNRTVADTQYF.

This clonotype has only a few counts. V usage is TRBV7-2 and J usage is TRBJ2-4, with D perhaps TRBD1 (6 bases). Trimming stripped 2 bases from V and 0 bases from J, with 14 bases between. CDR3 length equals 17 residues. Germline V lookup: CDR1 SGHTA, CDR2 FQGNSA. This CDR3 is CASSLSAGVGAKNIQYF. CDR3 nucleotides: TGTGCCAGCAGCTTATCGGCAGGGGTGGGAGCCAAAAACATTCAGTACTTC.

This clonotype was detected many times. The V call is TRBV7-2, the J call TRBJ1-5; TRBD1 matches at 8 bases. Germline V gene lookup returns CDR1 SGHTA and CDR2 FQGNSA. The CDR3 is 15 amino acids. Trimming cost V 5 bases and J 4 bases; bases outside gene matches: 7. The CDR3 region has the DNA TGTGCCAGCAGCACGGGACAGGTGACAAATCAGCCCCAGCATTTT. It codes for CASSTGQVTNQPQHF.

There are a few counts of this clonotype. The genes are TRBV7-2 and TRBJ1-2, with 9 bases matching TRBD1. CDR1 is SGHTA and CDR2 is FQGNSA in the germline V gene. Unmatched junction bases numbered 7, after V lost 3 bases and J lost 5 bases. The CDR3 is 15 residues long. The chain's CDR3 is CASSLRTGVGYGYTF. The CDR3 nucleotides read TGTGCCAGCAGCTTGAGGACAGGGGTCGGGTATGGCTACACCTTC.

Worth noting for this clonotype: A much more abundant neighbour one base away suggests this may be a read error. The rearrangement uses TRBV28 and TRBJ2-2, with D possibly matching TRBD2 (6 bases). The CDR3 length is 13 residues. CDR1 and CDR2 (germline): MDHEN, SYDVKM. The chain's CDR3 is CASTFVSTGGLFF. Here the CDR3 DNA reads TGTGCCAGCACCTTCGTCAGCACCGGGGGGCTGTTTTTT.

This clonotype was detected many times. This chain connects TRBV28 to TRBJ2-1; TRBD2 matches at 11 bases. Per germline, CDR1 MDHEN and CDR2 SYDVKM. This CDR3 has 17 amino acids. The V and J ends lost 6 bases and 8 bases, in that order; junction bases with no gene match: 15. CDR3 loop: CASSPLPLAGDYDEQFF. CDR3 nucleotides: TGTGCCAGCAGCCCACTCCCACTAGCGGGAGATTACGATGAGCAGTTCTTC.

DNA of the CDR3: TGTGCCAGCAGCTTTTATACAGGGACCAATCAGCCCCAGCATTTT. Translated, it gives CASSFYTGTNQPQHF. This sequence joins TRBV5-6 and TRBJ1-5, with D possibly TRBD1 on 6 matching bases. The CDR3 length is 15 residues. Germline CDR1 is SGHDT and CDR2 is YYEEEE. The ends were cut back, 2 bases at V and 3 bases at J, with 12 bases in the middle.

This clonotype was recorded many times. The CDR3 here is CASFRSGIAYNEQFF. The CDR3 bases are TGTGCCAGCTTCCGAAGCGGGATCGCCTACAATGAGCAGTTCTTC. This rearrangement joins TRBV28 to TRBJ2-1; 7 positions agree with TRBD2. Unmatched junction bases numbered 9, after V lost 8 bases and J lost 2 bases. This CDR3 comprises 15 residues. Germline CDR1 MDHEN, CDR2 SYDVKM. Supplemented by reference TRBV28 and TRBJ2-1, the full variable domain reads DVKVTQSSRYLVKRTGEKVFLECVQDMDHENMFWYRQDPGLGLRLIYFSYDVKMKEKGDIPEGYSVSREKKERFSLILESASTNQTSMYLCASFRSGIAYNEQFFGPGTRLTVL.

There are many counts of this clonotype. This rearrangement joins TRBV27 to TRBJ2-2, with TRBD1 identical over 7 bases. This CDR3 comprises 15 residues. Germline CDR1 reads MNHEY; CDR2 reads SMNVEV (reference sequence). J was trimmed by 5 bases and V by 4 bases; bases with no gene match: 7. CDR3 loop: CASSSHGTVTGELFF. The CDR3 DNA is TGTGCCAGCAGTTCACACGGGACAGTAACCGGGGAGCTGTTTTTT.

This clonotype was detected ten times or more. This chain's CDR3 is CASSFFRAVSTSTDTQYF. The CDR3 DNA sequence: TGTGCCAGCAGTTTTTTTCGAGCGGTCTCCACTAGCACAGATACGCAGTATTTT. The chain carries TRBV28 and TRBJ2-3; maybe TRBD2 (5 bases). The CDR3 has 18 residues. V was cut by 3 bases and J by 0 bases, with 19 bases left in between. Germline V gene lookup returns CDR1 MDHEN and CDR2 SYDVKM. Full variable domain (remainder filled in from reference TRBV28 and TRBJ2-3): DVKVTQSSRYLVKRTGEKVFLECVQDMDHENMFWYRQDPGLGLRLIYFSYDVKMKEKGDIPEGYSVSREKKERFSLILESASTNQTSMYLCASSFFRAVSTSTDTQYFGPGTRLTVL.